Here is one T cell receptor beta chain with its context. This table comes from immunoSEQ multiplex PCR, and its TCRdb copy is limited to in-frame clones, with some not included. The sample includes tens of thousands of clones, around 80% of them seen just once. These data come from a study of PD-L1 blockade in urothelial cancer. Study-level information: Atezolizumab was started by patients around 2014 at 1,200 mg intravenously every 3 weeks. As for prior chemotherapy regimens, patients had received 0 to 3.

This material consisted of PBMCs, taken around atezolizumab (anti-PD-L1) treatment. The receptor was isolated from a man aged 65 to 79 with urothelial cancer.

For the CDR3, the DNA is TGCAGCGTTGAAGGGTCTAGCGGGGCAACAGATACGCAGTATTTT. As protein: CSVEGSSGATDTQYF. The rearrangement links TRBV29-1 to TRBJ2-3; 9 bases are a match to TRBD2. The trim removed 1 base at V and 3 bases at J, leaving 5 bases unmatched. This CDR3 contains 15 residues. Germline CDR1 and CDR2: SQVTM and ANQGSEA.